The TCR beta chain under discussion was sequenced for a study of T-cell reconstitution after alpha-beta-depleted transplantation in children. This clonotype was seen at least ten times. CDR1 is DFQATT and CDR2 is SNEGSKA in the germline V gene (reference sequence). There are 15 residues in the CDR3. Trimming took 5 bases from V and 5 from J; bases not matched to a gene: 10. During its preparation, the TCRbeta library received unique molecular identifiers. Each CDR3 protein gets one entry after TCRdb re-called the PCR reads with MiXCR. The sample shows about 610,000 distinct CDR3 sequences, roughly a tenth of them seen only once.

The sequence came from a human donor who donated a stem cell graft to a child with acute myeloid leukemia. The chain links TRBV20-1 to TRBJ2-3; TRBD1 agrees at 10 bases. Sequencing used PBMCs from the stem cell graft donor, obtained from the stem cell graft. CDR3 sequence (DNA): TGCAGTGCTGCCGGGACAGGGGACCTGGGAGATACGCAGTATTTT. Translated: CSAAGTGDLGDTQYF.